The 27 T cell receptor beta chains below come from one sample, sequenced in a study of OX40 agonist ivuxolimab in advanced cancers. Sequencing was performed with immunoSEQ multiplex PCR; in TCRdb, only in-frame clones are kept and a portion is missing. The data show approximately 100,000 clones, around 85% seen once. Material: CD4+ or CD8+ T cells sorted from blood, obtained in a trial of the OX40 agonist ivuxolimab. These receptors all stem from an adult with an advanced solid tumor such as melanoma, head and neck, liver or kidney cancer.

This sequence joins TRBV11-2 and TRBJ2-5; weak D call: TRBD1 (6 bases). The V gene lost 3 bases and the J gene lost 2 bases, with 22 bases spanning the gap. Germline loops: CDR1 SGHAT, CDR2 FQNNGV. This CDR3 contains 18 residues. The CDR3 DNA reads TGTGCCAGCAGCTTTTTCCTGGCCCGGGACAAGAGTCAAGAGACCCAGTACTTC. This sequence encodes CASSFFLARDKSQETQYF.

V usage is TRBV19 and J usage is TRBJ2-7, with D uncertain. Trimming shortened V by 5 bases and J by 4 bases, and 15 bases separated the two germline ends. This CDR3 contains 14 residues. The germline CDR1 and CDR2 sequences are LNHDA and SQIVND (reference sequence). CDR3 protein: CASSHTGTKYEQYF. Here the CDR3 DNA reads TGTGCCAGTAGTCATACGGGTACTAAATACGAGCAGTACTTC.

The chain carries TRBV19 and TRBJ2-2, with D uncertain. The V and J ends lost 2 bases and 3 bases respectively, with 16 bases between them. Germline V gene sequence: CDR1 LNHDA, CDR2 SQIVND (reference sequence). The CDR3 is made up of 17 amino acids. The CDR3 here is CASSISGVNLDTGELFF. CDR3 in DNA: TGTGCCAGTAGTATAAGTGGTGTGAACCTGGACACCGGGGAGCTGTTTTTT.

DNA for the CDR3: TGTGCCAGCAGTTCCGGGGCTGAGTTAGGTACGCAGTATTTT. It yields the protein CASSSGAELGTQYF. The chain couples TRBV6-1 to TRBJ2-3; D may match TRBD1 or TRBD2 (5 bases each). The germline V gene has CDR1 MNHNS and CDR2 SASEGT. Trimming took 5 bases from V and 8 from J, leaving 17 bases between them. CDR3 length: 14 amino acids.

The chain uses TRBV19 and TRBJ1-3; the D gene is possibly TRBD1 (6 bases). V was clipped by 5 bases and J by 0 bases, with 17 bases between them. The CDR3 consists of 17 residues. Germline CDR1 reads LNHDA; CDR2 reads SQIVND (reference sequence). CDR3 DNA: TGTGCCAGTAGTGCCCCAGGGGCGATCAGCTCTGGAAACACCATATATTTT. Residues: CASSAPGAISSGNTIYF. The whole variable domain, remainder taken from reference TRBV19 and TRBJ1-3, is DGGITQSPKYLFRKEGQNVTLSCEQNLNHDAMYWYRQDPGQGLRLIYYSQIVNDFQKGDIAEGYSVSREKKESFPLTVTSAQKNPTAFYLCASSAPGAISSGNTIYFGEGSWLTVV.

The V call is TRBV2, the J call TRBJ2-7; TRBD1 aligns across 8 bases. The CDR3 contains 13 residues. V dropped 5 bases and J dropped 5; count of bases not matched to a gene: 5. Germline assignment: CDR1 SNHLY and CDR2 FYNNEI. The CDR3 sequence: CASSSRGQHEQYF. Here the CDR3 DNA reads TGTGCCAGCAGTTCCAGGGGGCAGCACGAGCAGTACTTC. Full variable domain (outside the CDR3, taken from reference TRBV2 and TRBJ2-7): EPEVTQTPSHQVTQMGQEVILRCVPISNHLYFYWYRQILGQKVEFLVSFYNNEISEKSEIFDDQFSVERPDGSNFTLKIRSTKLEDSAMYFCASSSRGQHEQYFGPGTRLTVT.

This chain joins TRBV11-3 and TRBJ1-2; TRBD1 aligns across 7 bases. Germline V lookup: CDR1 SGHNT, CDR2 YENEEA. The CDR3 runs to 14 residues. V was clipped by 10 bases and J by 6 bases; unmatched bases: 14. DNA for the CDR3: TGTGCCATTTCCAGGGGCAGGGGACAGCATGGCTACACCTTC. Translated: CAISRGRGQHGYTF.

In this sample, this clone turned up a few times. The chain is built from TRBV18 and TRBJ1-4; the match to TRBD1 covers 9 bases. CDR3 length: 15 residues. V gave up 2 bases and J gave up 5 bases; unmatched junction bases: 3. Germline CDR1 KGHSH, CDR2 LQKENI. The CDR3 region has the DNA TGTGCCAGCTCACCAACAGGGGGCGCGAATGAAAAACTGTTTTTT. This translates into CASSPTGGANEKLFF.

The CDR3 DNA is TGTGCCAGCTCACCGAGGACAGGGGGCTCCTACGAGCAGTACTTC. Translating it yields CASSPRTGGSYEQYF. V gene TRBV18 combines with J gene TRBJ2-7; 10 bases map to TRBD1. The J segment lost 0 bases and the V segment lost 3 bases, leaving 2 bases of the junction unmatched. Germline CDR1 and CDR2: KGHSH and LQKENI. This CDR3 spans 15 amino acids.

J is TRBJ1-2 and V is TRBV7-9, with D uncertain. From germline, CDR1 is SEHNR and CDR2 FQNEAQ (reference sequence). Trimming took off 6 bases at V and 4 bases at J, with 12 bases between the two ends. The CDR3 length is 13 residues. CDR3 sequence reads: CASSLTTGYGYTF. The CDR3 bases are TGTGCCAGCAGTTTAACCACTGGCTATGGCTACACCTTC.

The V call is TRBV28, the J call TRBJ2-5, with 13 bases identical to TRBD2. V lost 4 bases and J lost 4; bases outside the gene matches: 3. The CDR3 has 15 amino acids. Per the germline V gene, CDR1 is MDHEN and CDR2 is SYDVKM. CDR3 DNA sequence: TGTGCCAGCAGTTATAGACTAGCGGGAGGAGAGACCCAGTACTTC. The encoded protein is CASSYRLAGGETQYF.

The V and J genes are TRBV9 and TRBJ1-2; tentatively, D is TRBD1 (5 bases). The CDR3 has 14 amino acids. The germline CDR1 and CDR2 sequences are SGDLS and YYNGEE. V gave up 0 bases and J gave up 4 bases, with 10 bases separating them. The CDR3 coding sequence is TGTGCCAGCAGCGTAGGGGGGATCCGCTATGGCTACACCTTC. Amino acids: CASSVGGIRYGYTF.

The chain combines TRBV25-1 with TRBJ2-7, with D unresolved. The CDR3 is 13 residues long. V gave up 4 bases and J gave up 0 bases, with 7 bases separating them. Per the germline V gene, CDR1 is MGHDK and CDR2 is SYGVNS. CDR3 loop: CASSAGSSYEQYF. The DNA of the CDR3 is TGTGCCAGCAGTGCCGGAAGCTCCTACGAGCAGTACTTC.

The rearrangement links TRBV7-9 to TRBJ2-5; D gene unclear. The end of the DNA aligns better with TRBJ2-7, so the J call may be wrong. From germline, CDR1 is SEHNR and CDR2 FQNEAQ (reference sequence). This CDR3 is 12 amino acids long. The CDR3 reads CASSLPLREQYF. In DNA, the CDR3 is TGTGCCAGCAGCTTACCTCTTCGCGAGCAGTACTTC.

A word on this clone: The same CDR3 is also encoded by other DNA sequences in this sample. The genes are TRBV28 and TRBJ1-5; the match to TRBD1 covers 7 bases. The CDR3 extends over 15 amino acids. With 3 bases clipped from V and 3 bases from J, the junction kept 5 bases outside the gene matches. Germline CDR1 MDHEN, CDR2 SYDVKM. The CDR3 region is CASSFRGQFNQPQHF. CDR3 DNA: TGTGCCAGCAGTTTCCGGGGACAGTTCAATCAGCCCCAGCATTTT.

This clone showed up just a few times. The chain recombines TRBV30 with TRBJ1-1; D not certain. The CDR3 loop spans 13 amino acids. Per germline, CDR1 GTSNPN and CDR2 SVGIG (reference sequence). The ends were cut back, 1 base at V and 4 bases at J, with 10 bases in the middle. CDR3 protein: CAWSDKGSTEAFF. CDR3 coding DNA: TGTGCCTGGAGTGACAAGGGATCCACTGAAGCTTTCTTT.

The chain joins TRBV6-1 to TRBJ1-2; no reliable D call. The CDR3 extends over 12 amino acids. Germline lookup yields CDR1 MNHNS and CDR2 SASEGT. The V end lost 2 bases, the J end lost 8 bases, and 9 bases lay between the germline ends. DNA for the CDR3: TGTGCCAGCAGTGAAACTTTGAGGGGCTACACCTTC. It yields the protein CASSETLRGYTF.

This clone was picked up one time. The chain uses TRBV6-5 and TRBJ2-3, with D unresolved. The CDR3 contains 13 residues. V lost 6 bases to trimming and J lost 0 bases, with 7 bases between them. The germline CDR1 and CDR2 sequences are MNHEY and SVGAGI. CDR3 DNA: TGTGCCAGCAGCCCTCCCAGCACAGATACGCAGTATTTT. It translates to CASSPPSTDTQYF.

J is TRBJ2-3 and V is TRBV5-6, with 7 bases identical to TRBD1. The CDR3 totals 16 residues. Germline lookup yields CDR1 SGHDT and CDR2 YYEEEE. Trimming took 6 bases from V and 4 from J; bases not matched to a gene: 14. The CDR3 nucleotides read TGTGCCAGCACTTATCCGGCCGGACAGGTTGCAGATACGCAGTATTTT. Its translation is CASTYPAGQVADTQYF.

The CDR3 DNA follows: TGTGCCAGCAGTTTCGCGACAGGGAGTTTGGGGGAGCAGTACTTC. This encodes CASSFATGSLGEQYF. The J gene is TRBJ2-7, the V gene TRBV28; 7 bases map to TRBD1. The CDR3 has 15 amino acids. Trimming took 3 bases from V and 7 from J; bases not matched to a gene: 12. The germline gives CDR1 MDHEN, CDR2 SYDVKM. Variable domain in full (rest from reference TRBV28 and TRBJ2-7): DVKVTQSSRYLVKRTGEKVFLECVQDMDHENMFWYRQDPGLGLRLIYFSYDVKMKEKGDIPEGYSVSREKKERFSLILESASTNQTSMYLCASSFATGSLGEQYFGPGTRLTVT.

V is TRBV4-3 and J is TRBJ2-2; no reliable D call. CDR3 length equals 18 residues. V gave up 0 bases and J gave up 0 bases, with 14 bases separating them. The germline V gene encodes CDR1 LGHNA and CDR2 YSLEER. In DNA, the CDR3 is TGCGCCAGCAGCCAAGATCGAGTTGGTTACGCGAACACCGGGGAGCTGTTTTTT. Translated: CASSQDRVGYANTGELFF.

The gene calls are TRBV28 and TRBJ2-3; 11 bases match TRBD2. Germline CDR1 reads MDHEN; CDR2 reads SYDVKM. The V gene end was trimmed by 2 bases and the J gene end by 4 bases; junction bases not matched to a gene: 8. This CDR3 has 17 residues. The CDR3 region has the DNA TGTGCCAGCAGTTTAGGGTCTAGCGGGAGGCCCCCAGATACGCAGTATTTT. This gives the protein CASSLGSSGRPPDTQYF.

The chain is built from TRBV7-6 and TRBJ2-5, with a possible D match to TRBD2 (6 bases). Germline lookup yields CDR1 SGHVS and CDR2 FNYEAQ. V lost 5 bases and J lost 2, with 9 bases in between. CDR3 size: 13 residues. CDR3 residues: CASSPLAQETQYF. The CDR3 nucleotides are TGTGCCAGCAGCCCACTAGCTCAAGAGACCCAGTACTTC.

The chain carries TRBV4-2 and TRBJ2-5; D is possibly TRBD2 (5 bases). The J call could be wrong; TRBJ2-7 is a better fit for the DNA end. This CDR3 has 16 residues. Germline V lookup: CDR1 LGHNA, CDR2 YNFKEQ. CDR3 sequence: CASSQDMGASAYEQYF. CDR3 in DNA: TGTGCCAGCAGCCAAGATATGGGAGCGAGTGCCTACGAGCAGTACTTC.

This chain links TRBV6-1 with TRBJ2-7; 7 bases match TRBD1. The CDR3 loop spans 14 amino acids. CDR1 is MNHNS, CDR2 SASEGT, per germline. V shed 6 bases and J 3 bases; nucleotides not matched to a gene: 8. CDR3 amino acids: CASRENRGFYEQYF. The DNA of the CDR3 is TGTGCCAGCAGAGAAAACAGGGGTTTCTACGAGCAGTACTTC.

J is TRBJ2-3 and V is TRBV23-1; TRBD2 is a possible D gene (7 bases). TRBV23-1 is an ORF, with its function uncertain. The ends were cut back, 6 bases at V and 3 bases at J, with 19 bases in the middle. CDR3 size: 16 residues. DNA for the CDR3: TGCGCCAGCAGGAGAGGGGGGGAACTCGGGACAGATACGCAGTATTTT. Its translation: CASRRGGELGTDTQYF.

The DNA for the CDR3 is TGTGCCAGCAGCTTAGAGCGGGTTAACACCGGGGAGCTGTTTTTT. It yields the protein CASSLERVNTGELFF. J is TRBJ2-2 and V is TRBV7-9; D may be TRBD2 (6 bases). The CDR3 covers 15 residues. Germline CDR1 and CDR2: SEHNR and FQNEAQ (reference sequence). The V end lost 1 base, the J end lost 2 bases, and 8 bases lay between the germline ends.